A single sample is the source of the 29 T cell receptor beta chains below, sequenced in a study of cytomegalovirus exposure and HLA in healthy donors. 60 Vbeta and 13 Jbeta primers were used in PCR. The data were produced by immunoSEQ multiplex PCR, yet TCRdb's version contains in-frame clones alone and is incomplete. The sample records 130,000 to 150,000 clones, 80% being singletons. Input material: PBMCs. The receptors shown here come from a woman aged 25-40 years in good health and CMV-seronegative.

This chain connects TRBV25-1 to TRBJ1-4; 7 positions match TRBD1. Looked up from germline, CDR1 is MGHDK and CDR2 is SYGVNS. V was clipped by 2 bases and J by 7 bases; unmatched bases: 7. The CDR3 consists of 15 residues. CDR3 DNA sequence: TGTGCCAGCAGTGAAGTTCTGACAGGGCCTGAAAAACTGTTTTTT. Amino acids: CASSEVLTGPEKLFF. The full variable domain, rest sourced from reference TRBV25-1 and TRBJ1-4, is EADIYQTPRYLVIGTGKKITLECSQTMGHDKMYWYQQDPGMELHLIHYSYGVNSTEKGDLSSESTVSRIRTEHFPLTLESARPSHTSQYLCASSEVLTGPEKLFFGSGTQLSVL.

The gene calls are TRBV23-1 and TRBJ2-7; a possible D gene is TRBD1 (6 bases). TRBV23-1 is an ORF, and what it does is uncertain. The CDR3 contains 13 residues. V was trimmed by 4 bases and J by 2 bases, leaving 9 bases between them. DNA for the CDR3: TGCGCCAGCAGTCGGGACACGACCTACGAGCAGTACTTC. Protein: CASSRDTTYEQYF.

This clone was found a few times. V gene TRBV7-9 combines with J gene TRBJ2-1, with TRBD1 matching 7 bases. The CDR3 contains 16 residues. After removal of 5 bases from V and 0 bases from J, the junction contained 7 bases not matched to a gene. Germline CDR1 and CDR2: SEHNR and FQNEAQ (reference sequence). In DNA, the CDR3 is TGTGCCAGCAGCCCCCGGACAGGAGTCTCCTACAATGAGCAGTTCTTC. Amino acid sequence: CASSPRTGVSYNEQFF.

V is TRBV6-5 and J is TRBJ2-7; 8 bases line up with TRBD1. Losses at the gene ends were 6 bases for V and 3 bases for J; bases not matched to a gene: 10. Per germline, CDR1 MNHEY and CDR2 SVGAGI. The CDR3 totals 15 residues. The CDR3 loop is CASRPAGTGDYEQYF. In DNA, the CDR3 is TGTGCCAGCAGACCTGCCGGGACAGGCGACTACGAGCAGTACTTC.

J is TRBJ2-4 and V is TRBV27; possibly TRBD1 for D (5 bases). This CDR3 contains 17 residues. Trimming pared 4 bases from V and 1 base from J, leaving 17 bases between. Germline V gives CDR1 MNHEY, CDR2 SMNVEV (reference sequence). As DNA, the CDR3 is TGTGCCAGCAGTTACTCCTGGGGCCCTCTGGCCAAAAACATTCAGTACTTC. It yields the protein CASSYSWGPLAKNIQYF.

The V gene is TRBV28, the J gene TRBJ1-3; TRBD1 aligns across 7 bases. There are 15 residues in the CDR3. Germline loops: CDR1 MDHEN, CDR2 SYDVKM. V gave up 8 bases and J gave up 2 bases; unmatched junction bases: 9. The CDR3 DNA is TGTGCCAGCCGGGCAGGGGGTATCGCTGGAAACACCATATATTTT. It codes for CASRAGGIAGNTIYF.

This clone was seen a handful of times. The chain has TRBV5-4 and TRBJ1-1; 10 bases line up with TRBD1. J gave up 1 base and V 4 bases, and 7 bases lay outside the gene matches. The CDR3 sequence is 16 residues long. From germline, CDR1 is SGHNT and CDR2 YYREEE (reference sequence). CDR3 DNA sequence: TGTGCCAGCAGCATGAGACAGGGGGCTGGGAACACTGAAGCTTTCTTT. It encodes CASSMRQGAGNTEAFF.

This chain uses TRBV6-5 with TRBJ1-1; weak D call: TRBD1 (6 bases). The V end was cut by 4 bases, the J end by 0 bases, with 12 bases between. Germline values: CDR1 MNHEY, CDR2 SVGAGI. The CDR3 spans 15 residues. CDR3 sequence: CASSLAGVLNTEAFF. Written as DNA, the CDR3 is TGTGCCAGCAGTTTGGCAGGGGTACTGAACACTGAAGCTTTCTTT.

This clone was observed once. The CDR3 is CASSARQPQETQYF. As DNA, the CDR3 is TGTGCCAGCAGCGCGAGACAACCGCAAGAGACCCAGTACTTC. The gene calls are TRBV5-4 and TRBJ2-5; D gene uncertain. Trimming pared 4 bases from V and 2 bases from J, leaving 12 bases between. Germline loops: CDR1 SGHNT, CDR2 YYREEE (reference sequence). This CDR3 contains 14 residues.

V is TRBV6-5 and J is TRBJ1-1; D not certain. Germline V gene sequence: CDR1 MNHEY, CDR2 SVGAGI. The V and J ends lost 2 bases and 4 bases respectively, with 8 bases between them. The CDR3 totals 13 residues. The CDR3 nucleotides read TGTGCCAGCAGTTACGTATCGAGCACTGAAGCTTTCTTT. Protein: CASSYVSSTEAFF.

The rearrangement uses TRBV7-6 and TRBJ2-3, with 8 bases matching TRBD2. J was trimmed by 8 bases and V by 2 bases; bases with no gene match: 6. This CDR3 spans 14 amino acids. Germline V gene sequence: CDR1 SGHVS, CDR2 FNYEAQ. As DNA, the CDR3 is TGTGCCAGCAGCTTATTCCTAGCGGGCGGTACGCAGTATTTT. It specifies CASSLFLAGGTQYF.

The J gene is TRBJ1-3, the V gene TRBV5-1; D not certain. CDR1 is SGHRS and CDR2 is YFSETQ in the germline V gene. This CDR3 is built from 13 residues. The V gene lost 4 bases and the J gene lost 4 bases, with 9 bases spanning the gap. The CDR3 is CASSGPGGNTIYF. As DNA, the CDR3 is TGCGCCAGCAGCGGCCCGGGAGGAAACACCATATATTTT.

The chain couples TRBV7-3 to TRBJ2-2; 10 bases are a match to TRBD1. V shed 4 bases and J 7 bases; nucleotides not matched to a gene: 18. The length of the CDR3 is 19 residues. In germline, CDR1 is SGHTA, CDR2 FQGTGA. CDR3 DNA: TGTGCCAGCAGCTACCGGGACAGGGGCGAAGCGGGTCAGCTCGGGGAGCTGTTTTTT. As protein: CASSYRDRGEAGQLGELFF.

The gene calls are TRBV7-2 and TRBJ2-5; TRBD1 is a possible D gene (6 bases). The germline CDR1 and CDR2 sequences are SGHTA and FQGNSA. Trimming pared 1 base from V and 5 bases from J, leaving 17 bases between. The CDR3 totals 16 residues. The CDR3 coding sequence is TGTGCCAGCAGCTTAGTGGAATCTACAGGGTGGGAGACCCAGTACTTC. Its protein product is CASSLVESTGWETQYF. The full variable domain, rest sourced from reference TRBV7-2 and TRBJ2-5, is GAGVSQSPSNKVTEKGKDVELRCDPISGHTALYWYRQSLGQGLEFLIYFQGNSAPDKSGLPSDRFSAERTGGSVSTLTIQRTQQEDSAVYLCASSLVESTGWETQYFGPGTRLLVL.

The chain carries TRBV18 and TRBJ2-2; 8 nucleotides align to TRBD2. Trimming cost V 3 bases and J 4 bases; bases outside gene matches: 13. CDR3 size: 18 residues. CDR1 KGHSH and CDR2 LQKENI come from the germline V gene. The CDR3 loop reads CASSPTGLAVTATGELFF. The CDR3 DNA sequence: TGTGCCAGCTCACCCACAGGACTAGCCGTGACGGCCACCGGGGAGCTGTTTTTT.

The chain combines TRBV4-1 with TRBJ2-2; D is unclear. Germline V gene sequence: CDR1 MGHRA, CDR2 YSYEKL. V shed 3 bases and J shed 1 base, with 9 bases lying between them. The CDR3 has 15 amino acids. CDR3 nucleotides: TGCGCCAGCAGCCACGGTTTGCTGAACACCGGGGAGCTGTTTTTT. It codes for CASSHGLLNTGELFF.

V and J are TRBV28 and TRBJ1-5; a possible D gene is TRBD1 (5 bases). Germline V lookup: CDR1 MDHEN, CDR2 SYDVKM. The CDR3 contains 14 residues. The V end was cut by 3 bases, the J end by 2 bases, with 8 bases between. CDR3 nucleotides: TGTGCCAGCAGTTTTCCAGGGCGCAATCAGCCCCAGCATTTT. This gives the protein CASSFPGRNQPQHF. Full variable domain (remainder filled in from reference TRBV28 and TRBJ1-5): DVKVTQSSRYLVKRTGEKVFLECVQDMDHENMFWYRQDPGLGLRLIYFSYDVKMKEKGDIPEGYSVSREKKERFSLILESASTNQTSMYLCASSFPGRNQPQHFGDGTRLSIL.

The chain employs TRBV6-1 and TRBJ2-7; D possibly corresponds to TRBD2 (6 bases). Germline values: CDR1 MNHNS, CDR2 SASEGT. The CDR3 contains 16 residues. Trimming stripped 3 bases from V and 0 bases from J, with 15 bases between. CDR3 region: CASSEALARSSYEQYF. In DNA, the CDR3 is TGTGCCAGCAGTGAGGCTCTAGCGAGGAGCTCCTACGAGCAGTACTTC.

The V gene is TRBV27, the J gene TRBJ1-2, with D possibly matching TRBD1 (6 bases). The CDR3 covers 14 residues. Trimming left V 6 bases short and J 6 bases short, with 17 bases between. In germline, CDR1 is MNHEY, CDR2 SMNVEV (reference sequence). As DNA, the CDR3 is TGTGCCAGCAGCCGTAATCCAGGGGATGATGGCTACACCTTC. Amino acids: CASSRNPGDDGYTF.

With respect to this clone: One end of the junction fails to match germline, which may point to a read error. As DNA, the CDR3 is TGTGCCTGGAGTGCCCTACAGGAAGTCGTTTTT. Protein product: CAWSALQEVVF. The rearrangement links TRBV30 to TRBJ1-4; D may be TRBD1 (5 bases). CDR1 and CDR2 from the germline V gene are GTSNPN and SVGIG (reference sequence). The CDR3 length is 11 residues.

The chain has TRBV18 and TRBJ2-7, with TRBD2 matching 8 bases. Germline V gene data show CDR1 as KGHSH and CDR2 as LQKENI. Trimming cost V 4 bases and J 3 bases; bases outside gene matches: 8. The CDR3 contains 15 residues. CDR3 bases: TGTGCCAGCTCACTCGGGGGGGGAGGCGACTACGAGCAGTACTTC. Its protein product is CASSLGGGGDYEQYF.

The chain links TRBV30 to TRBJ1-1, with 10 bases lining up with TRBD1. Germline values: CDR1 GTSNPN, CDR2 SVGIG (reference sequence). The junction had 7 bases not matched to a gene; V was cut back by 2 bases and J by 4 bases. The CDR3 contains 15 residues. CDR3 protein: CAWSSGGTGATEAFF. The CDR3 bases are TGTGCCTGGAGTTCCGGAGGGACAGGGGCCACTGAAGCTTTCTTT.

The chain employs TRBV2 and TRBJ2-1, with 8 bases lining up with TRBD2. J was trimmed by 7 bases and V by 3 bases; bases with no gene match: 8. CDR1 is SNHLY, CDR2 FYNNEI, per germline. This CDR3 spans 15 amino acids. CDR3 residues: CASSEFGGAANEQFF. The DNA for the CDR3 is TGTGCCAGCAGTGAGTTCGGGGGGGCCGCGAATGAGCAGTTCTTC.

The chain uses TRBV6-1 and TRBJ1-5; tentative D call: TRBD1 (6 bases). There are 17 residues in the CDR3. Per the germline V gene, CDR1 is MNHNS and CDR2 is SASEGT. With 1 base removed from V and 1 base from J, the gap between germline ends came to 14 bases. The chain's CDR3 is CASSEELQGLSNQPQHF. The CDR3 DNA sequence: TGTGCCAGCAGTGAAGAGCTACAGGGTTTGAGCAATCAGCCCCAGCATTTT.

V gene TRBV21-1 combines with J gene TRBJ1-4. TRBV21-1 is a pseudogene. The CDR3 consists of 14 residues. The CDR3 DNA reads TGTGCCAGCAGCAAGCGGGACCCGGGGGAAAAACTGTTTTTT. Translating it yields CASSKRDPGEKLFF.

The chain combines TRBV18 with TRBJ1-1; the match to TRBD1 covers 10 bases. V trimming: 3 bases; J trimming: 0 bases; junction bases outside the gene matches: 1. This CDR3 has 15 residues. The germline V gene has CDR1 KGHSH and CDR2 LQKENI. CDR3 nucleotide sequence: TGTGCCAGCTCACCCGGGACAGGGGTGAACACTGAAGCTTTCTTT. This gives the protein CASSPGTGVNTEAFF.

This clone was picked up one time. The V call is TRBV11-3, the J call TRBJ2-3; D not certain. CDR3 length: 13 amino acids. The germline CDR1 and CDR2 sequences are SGHNT and YENEEA. V was pared by 3 bases and J by 2 bases, with 6 bases between. CDR3 in amino acids: CASSFTVTDTQYF. For the CDR3, the DNA is TGTGCCAGCAGCTTCACGGTCACAGATACGCAGTATTTT.

The V and J genes are TRBV30 and TRBJ1-1, with D maybe TRBD1 (6 bases). Germline loops: CDR1 GTSNPN, CDR2 SVGIG (reference sequence). V was pared by 3 bases and J by 6 bases, with 14 bases between. The CDR3 has 13 residues. CDR3 residues: CAWRDHRESEAFF. CDR3 in DNA: TGTGCCTGGAGGGATCACAGGGAATCTGAAGCTTTCTTT.

The rearrangement links TRBV30 to TRBJ1-6; no firm D call. The germline V gene encodes CDR1 GTSNPN and CDR2 SVGIG (reference sequence). CDR3 length equals 13 residues. Trimming left V 0 bases short and J 4 bases short, with 4 bases between. The CDR3 DNA is TGTGCCTGGAGTGTCGGTTATAATTCACCCCTCCACTTT. It translates to CAWSVGYNSPLHF.